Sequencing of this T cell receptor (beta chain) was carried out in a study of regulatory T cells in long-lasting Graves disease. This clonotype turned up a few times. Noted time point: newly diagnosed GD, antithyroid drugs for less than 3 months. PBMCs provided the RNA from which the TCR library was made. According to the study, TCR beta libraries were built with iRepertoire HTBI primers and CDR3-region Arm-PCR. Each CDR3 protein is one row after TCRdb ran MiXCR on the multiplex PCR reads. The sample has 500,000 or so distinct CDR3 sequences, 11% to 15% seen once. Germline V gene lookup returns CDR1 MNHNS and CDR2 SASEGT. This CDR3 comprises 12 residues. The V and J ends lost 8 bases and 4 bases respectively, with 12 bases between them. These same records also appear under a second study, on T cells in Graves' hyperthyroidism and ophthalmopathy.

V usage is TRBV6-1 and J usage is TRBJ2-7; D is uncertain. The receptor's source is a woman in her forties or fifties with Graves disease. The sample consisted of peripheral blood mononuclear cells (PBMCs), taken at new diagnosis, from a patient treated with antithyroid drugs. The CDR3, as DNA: TGTGCCAGCCAGATCGAACAATACGAGCAGTACTTC. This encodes CASQIEQYEQYF.